Below are 15 T cell receptor beta chains sequenced from a single sample in a study of Graves' ophthalmopathy and Graves' hyperthyroidism. TCR beta CDR3 amplification used RNA transcripts. An initial RT-PCR round employing HTBI primers preceded a second-round multiplex PCR. TCRdb reprocessed the multiplex PCR reads via MiXCR and lists one record per CDR3 protein. The table includes 660,000 or so distinct CDR3 sequences, over 40% detected once. What was sequenced was peripheral blood. The origin of the receptors is an adult man with Graves' ophthalmopathy.

In the case of this clonotype: An end of the junction does not agree with germline; a read error may underlie this. The V and J genes are TRBV29-1 and TRBJ2-5, with 8 nucleotides matching TRBD1. The CDR3 has 14 residues. Looked up from germline, CDR1 is SQVTM and CDR2 is ANQGSEA. CDR3 residues: CGVDRTGIKGTQYF. In nucleotides, the CDR3 is TGCGGCGTTGACCGGACAGGGATTAAGGGGACCCAGTACTTC.

The rearrangement links TRBV9 to TRBJ1-6; D gene unclear. Germline CDR1 and CDR2: SGDLS and YYNGEE. Trimming left V 3 bases short and J 4 bases short, with 11 bases between. This CDR3 spans 15 amino acids. The CDR3 DNA sequence: TGTGCCAGCAGCGCCACTACTGATTATAATTCACCCCTCCACTTT. Encoded protein: CASSATTDYNSPLHF.

On this clonotype itself: This may stem from a read error, because a much larger clone lies one nucleotide away. The chain links TRBV7-3 to TRBJ2-2; perhaps TRBD2 as D (5 bases). CDR3 size: 13 residues. Germline CDR1 SGHTA, CDR2 FQGTGA. The CDR3: CASSSPNTGELIF. The CDR3 nucleotides read TGTGCCAGCAGCTCTCCGAACACCGGGGAGCTGATTTTT.

The rearrangement joins TRBV7-2 to TRBJ2-7; 9 nucleotides agree with TRBD1. The V and J ends lost 2 bases and 4 bases, in that order; junction bases with no gene match: 12. This CDR3 comprises 17 residues. Germline V gene data show CDR1 as SGHTA and CDR2 as FQGNSA. The CDR3 is CASSLTETGTGFYEQYF. CDR3 in DNA: TGTGCCAGCAGCTTAACTGAGACCGGGACAGGGTTTTACGAGCAGTACTTC.

This clonotype was detected only a few times. A read error may produce the germline difference seen at one junction end. The chain combines TRBV5-1 with TRBJ2-6; D tentatively fits TRBD1 or TRBD2 (6 bases each). In germline, CDR1 is SGHRS, CDR2 YFSETQ. This CDR3 comprises 15 residues. The CDR3: CASQGGQIRANVLTF. In DNA form, the CDR3 reads TGTGCCAGTCAAGGGGGGCAGATTAGGGCCAACGTCCTGACTTTC.

This clonotype has a count of ten or more. DNA of the CDR3: TGTGCCAGTGACTCCTCCAGGGGGGAGACCCAGTACTTC. Protein: CASDSSRGETQYF. V and J are TRBV7-8 and TRBJ2-5; 7 bases map to TRBD1. The CDR3 consists of 13 residues. From germline, CDR1 is SGHVS and CDR2 FQNEAQ. V gave up 9 bases and J gave up 5 bases; unmatched junction bases: 9.

In its sample, this clonotype was seen many times. This chain connects TRBV29-1 to TRBJ2-7, with D uncertain. This CDR3 region has 14 residues. Germline assignment: CDR1 SQVTM and CDR2 ANQGSEA. Trimming stripped 3 bases from V and 5 bases from J, with 17 bases between. The CDR3 DNA reads TGCAGCGTTGACACAACACTCTTGGGCCACGAGCAGTACTTC. As protein: CSVDTTLLGHEQYF.

V and J are TRBV19 and TRBJ2-5; 7 bases match TRBD2. This CDR3 has 15 residues. Trimming removed 10 bases from V and 3 bases from J; junction bases left unmatched: 14. The germline V gene encodes CDR1 LNHDA and CDR2 SQIVND (reference sequence). For the CDR3, the DNA is TGTGCCACCCCCCCAAGAGGGACTATTGAAGAGACCCAGTACTTC. Amino acids: CATPPRGTIEETQYF.

In this sample, this clonotype turned up many times. The chain employs TRBV24-1 and TRBJ2-2; D unresolved. Germline V gives CDR1 KGHDR, CDR2 SFDVKD. V lost 9 bases and J 1 base, leaving 8 bases between the germline ends. This CDR3 has 13 amino acids. The CDR3, as DNA: TGTGCCACCGCGGAAGAGAACACCGGGGAGCTGTTTTTT. Its protein product is CATAEENTGELFF.

As to this clonotype: A single base separates this from a much larger clone, so it may be a read error. The genes are TRBV5-1 and TRBJ2-7, with D perhaps assigned TRBD1 or TRBD2 (5 bases each). The CDR3 contains 15 residues. Deletions cut 0 bases from V and 5 bases from J, with 15 bases between. Germline V lookup: CDR1 SGHRS, CDR2 YFSETQ. The CDR3 sequence: CASSLGTGRDHEQYF. As DNA, the CDR3 is TGCGCCAGCAGCTTGGGGACCGGACGGGACCACGAGCAGTACTTC.

At least ten counts were recorded for this clonotype. The chain combines TRBV5-1 with TRBJ1-5, with D perhaps TRBD1 (6 bases). Germline V gives CDR1 SGHRS, CDR2 YFSETQ. V was trimmed by 4 bases and J by 11 bases, leaving 19 bases between them. CDR3 length equals 14 residues. CDR3 sequence reads: CASSPGHGQEAQHF. The CDR3 coding sequence is TGCGCCAGCAGCCCGGGACACGGGCAGGAGGCCCAGCATTTT.

This clonotype was picked up a small number of times. One end of the junction varies from germline; a read error may be responsible. V usage is TRBV10-3 and J usage is TRBJ2-7; D is perhaps TRBD2 (7 bases). The CDR3 extends over 14 amino acids. From germline, CDR1 is ENHRY and CDR2 SYGVKD. DNA of the CDR3: TGTGCCAACAGTGAAGCGGGACAACTCTACGAGCAGTACTTC. Residues: CANSEAGQLYEQYF.

V and J are TRBV19 and TRBJ2-2, with D possibly being TRBD2 (7 bases). The CDR3 sequence is 14 residues long. Germline V gene lookup returns CDR1 LNHDA and CDR2 SQIVND (reference sequence). V lost 8 bases and J 3 bases, leaving 13 bases between the germline ends. This CDR3 is CASSGEGDTGELFF. CDR3 bases: TGTGCCAGTTCGGGGGAGGGGGACACCGGGGAGCTGTTTTTT. Complete variable domain (other parts from reference TRBV19 and TRBJ2-2): DGGITQSPKYLFRKEGQNVTLSCEQNLNHDAMYWYRQDPGQGLRLIYYSQIVNDFQKGDIAEGYSVSREKKESFPLTVTSAQKNPTAFYLCASSGEGDTGELFFGEGSRLTVL.

In this sample, this clonotype turned up many times. The chain uses TRBV13 and TRBJ1-5, with D uncertain. Trimming shortened V by 5 bases and J by 4 bases, and 9 bases separated the two germline ends. The CDR3 is 13 amino acids. Germline V CDR1 and CDR2: PRHDT, FYEKMQ (reference sequence). CDR3 residues: CASSLGWNQPQHF. CDR3 in DNA: TGTGCCAGCAGCCTGGGATGGAATCAGCCCCAGCATTTT.

This sequence joins TRBV20-1 and TRBJ2-7; 10 bases line up with TRBD1. CDR3 length: 14 amino acids. The J segment lost 5 bases and the V segment lost 5 bases, leaving 9 bases of the junction unmatched. Looked up from germline, CDR1 is DFQATT and CDR2 is SNEGSKA (reference sequence). The CDR3 coding sequence is TGCAGTGCTCCCGGGACAGGGGCTTACGACGAGCAGTACTTC. It yields the protein CSAPGTGAYDEQYF.